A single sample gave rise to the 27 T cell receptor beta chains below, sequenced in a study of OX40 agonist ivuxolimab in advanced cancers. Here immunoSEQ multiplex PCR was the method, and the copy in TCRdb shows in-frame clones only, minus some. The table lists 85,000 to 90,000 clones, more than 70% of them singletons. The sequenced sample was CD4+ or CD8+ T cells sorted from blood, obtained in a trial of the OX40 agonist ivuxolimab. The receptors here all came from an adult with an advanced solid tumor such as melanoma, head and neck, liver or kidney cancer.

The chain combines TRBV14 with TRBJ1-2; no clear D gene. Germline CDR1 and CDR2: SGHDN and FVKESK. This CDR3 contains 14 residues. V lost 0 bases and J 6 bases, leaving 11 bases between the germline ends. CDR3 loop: CASSQDARGNGYTF. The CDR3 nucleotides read TGTGCCAGCAGCCAAGATGCGCGAGGAAATGGCTACACCTTC.

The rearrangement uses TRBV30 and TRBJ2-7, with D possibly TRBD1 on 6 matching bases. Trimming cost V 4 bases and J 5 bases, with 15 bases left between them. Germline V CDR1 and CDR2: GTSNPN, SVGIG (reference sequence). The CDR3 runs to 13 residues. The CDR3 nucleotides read TGTGCCTGGACGTTGCAGGGGCTGCACGAGCAGTACTTC. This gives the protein CAWTLQGLHEQYF.

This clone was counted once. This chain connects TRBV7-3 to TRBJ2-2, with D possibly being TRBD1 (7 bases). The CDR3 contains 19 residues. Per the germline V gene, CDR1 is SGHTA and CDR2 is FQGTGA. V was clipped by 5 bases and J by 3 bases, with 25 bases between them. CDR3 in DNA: TGTGCCAGCAGCCCCGGGGACAGAGGACTAAATGGGGACACCGGGGAGCTGTTTTTT. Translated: CASSPGDRGLNGDTGELFF.

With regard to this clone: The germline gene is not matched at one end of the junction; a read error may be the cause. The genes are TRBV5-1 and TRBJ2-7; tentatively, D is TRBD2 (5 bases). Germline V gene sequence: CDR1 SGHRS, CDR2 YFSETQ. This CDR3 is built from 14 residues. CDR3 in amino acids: CASSFGLAAYEQYF. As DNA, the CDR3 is TGTGCCAGCAGCTTCGGCCTAGCCGCCTACGAGCAGTACTTC.

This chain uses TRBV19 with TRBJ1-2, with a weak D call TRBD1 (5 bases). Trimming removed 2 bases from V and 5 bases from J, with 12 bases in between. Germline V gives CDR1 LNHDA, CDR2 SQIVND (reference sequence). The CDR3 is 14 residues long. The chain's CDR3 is CASSIFTGGYGYTF. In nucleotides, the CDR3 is TGTGCCAGTAGTATATTTACAGGAGGATATGGCTACACCTTC.

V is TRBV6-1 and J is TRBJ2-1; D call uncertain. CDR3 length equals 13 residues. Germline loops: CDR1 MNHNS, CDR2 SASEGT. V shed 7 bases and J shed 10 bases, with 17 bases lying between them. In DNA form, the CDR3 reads TGTGCCAGCAAAGAAGGCCTAGACCGGGAGCAGTTCTTC. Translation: CASKEGLDREQFF.

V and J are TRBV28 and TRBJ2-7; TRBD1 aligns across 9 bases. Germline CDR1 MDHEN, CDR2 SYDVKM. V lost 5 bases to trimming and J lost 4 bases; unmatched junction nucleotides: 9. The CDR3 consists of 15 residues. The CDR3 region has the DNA TGTGCCAGCAGTCCAGGGACAGGGTGGCGGTACGAGCAGTACTTC. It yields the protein CASSPGTGWRYEQYF.

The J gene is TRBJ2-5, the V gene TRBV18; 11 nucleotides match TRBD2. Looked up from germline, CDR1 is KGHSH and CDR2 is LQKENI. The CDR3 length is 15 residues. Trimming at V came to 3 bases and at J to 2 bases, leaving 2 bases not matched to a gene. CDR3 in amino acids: CASSPGTSGQETQYF. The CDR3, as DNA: TGTGCCAGCTCACCCGGGACTAGCGGACAAGAGACCCAGTACTTC.

The CDR3 protein is CASRAGTGGNQPQHF. The CDR3 coding sequence is TGTGCCAGCAGGGCCGGGACAGGGGGCAATCAGCCCCAGCATTTT. The chain carries TRBV2 and TRBJ1-5, with TRBD1 matching over 10 bases. This CDR3 region has 15 residues. CDR1 is SNHLY, CDR2 FYNNEI, per germline. V lost 6 bases to trimming and J lost 2 bases; unmatched junction nucleotides: 4.

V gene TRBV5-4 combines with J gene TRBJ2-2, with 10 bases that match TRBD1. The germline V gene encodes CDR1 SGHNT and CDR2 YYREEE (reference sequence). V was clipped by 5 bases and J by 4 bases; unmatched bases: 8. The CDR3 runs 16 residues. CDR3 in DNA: TGTGCCAGCAGTCCGGGACAGGGGATCCCCACCGGGGAGCTGTTTTTT. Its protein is CASSPGQGIPTGELFF.

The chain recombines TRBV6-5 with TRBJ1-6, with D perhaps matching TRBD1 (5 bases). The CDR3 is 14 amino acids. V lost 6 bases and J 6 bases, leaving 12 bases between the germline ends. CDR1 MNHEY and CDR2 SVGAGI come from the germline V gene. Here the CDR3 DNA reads TGTGCCAGCAGCCTTCGACAGACTAATTCACCCCTCCACTTT. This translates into CASSLRQTNSPLHF.

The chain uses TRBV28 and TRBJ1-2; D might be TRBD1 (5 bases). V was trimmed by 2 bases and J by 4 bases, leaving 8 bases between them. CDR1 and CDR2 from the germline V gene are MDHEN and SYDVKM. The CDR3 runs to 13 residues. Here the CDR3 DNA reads TGTGCCAGCAGTTTACCAGGGAGCTATGGCTACACCTTC. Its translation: CASSLPGSYGYTF.

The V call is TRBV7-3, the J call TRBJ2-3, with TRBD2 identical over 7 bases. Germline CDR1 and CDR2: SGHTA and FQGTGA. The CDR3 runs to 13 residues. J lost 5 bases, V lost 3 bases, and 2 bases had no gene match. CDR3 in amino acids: CASSLTSLDTQYF. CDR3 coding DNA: TGTGCCAGCAGCTTGACTAGCCTAGATACGCAGTATTTT.

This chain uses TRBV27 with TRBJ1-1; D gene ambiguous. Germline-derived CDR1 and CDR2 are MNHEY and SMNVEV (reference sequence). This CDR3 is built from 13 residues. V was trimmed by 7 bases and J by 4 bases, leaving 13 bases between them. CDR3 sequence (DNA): TGTGCCAGCATGGTGGCAGTTGCCACTGAAGCTTTCTTT. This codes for CASMVAVATEAFF.

The CDR3 region has the DNA TGTGCCAGCAGCCTTAGCGGGAGGGACTCCGGTGAGCAGTTCTTC. This encodes CASSLSGRDSGEQFF. This chain links TRBV7-2 with TRBJ2-1; 11 bases are a match to TRBD2. The CDR3 has 15 amino acids. Germline V gives CDR1 SGHTA, CDR2 FQGNSA. V lost 5 bases to trimming and J lost 9 bases; unmatched junction nucleotides: 9.

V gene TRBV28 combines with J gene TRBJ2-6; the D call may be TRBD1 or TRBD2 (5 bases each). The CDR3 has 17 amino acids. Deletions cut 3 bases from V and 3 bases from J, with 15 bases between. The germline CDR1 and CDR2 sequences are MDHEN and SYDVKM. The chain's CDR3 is CASSLFSQRGGANVLTF. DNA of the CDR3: TGTGCCAGCAGTTTGTTTTCGCAGAGGGGTGGGGCCAACGTCCTGACTTTC.

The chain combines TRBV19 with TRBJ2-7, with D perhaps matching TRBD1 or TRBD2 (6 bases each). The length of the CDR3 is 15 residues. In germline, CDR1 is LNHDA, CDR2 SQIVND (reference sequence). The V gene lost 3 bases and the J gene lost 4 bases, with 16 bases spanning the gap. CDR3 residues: CASSMTRTAGYEQYF. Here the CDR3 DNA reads TGTGCCAGTAGTATGACTAGGACAGCCGGGTACGAGCAGTACTTC.

The CDR3 loop is CASSLYPGTGELFF. The CDR3 coding sequence is TGCGCCAGCAGCTTGTACCCGGGAACCGGGGAGCTGTTTTTT. V usage is TRBV5-1 and J usage is TRBJ2-2, with D perhaps TRBD2 (5 bases). V dropped 1 base and J dropped 5 bases, with 9 bases sitting between them. The CDR3 runs 14 residues. Germline CDR1 reads SGHRS; CDR2 reads YFSETQ.

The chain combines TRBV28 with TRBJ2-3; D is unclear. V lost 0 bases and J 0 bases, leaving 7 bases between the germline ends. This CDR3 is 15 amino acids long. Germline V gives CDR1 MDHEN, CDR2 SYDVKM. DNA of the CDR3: TGTGCCAGCAGTTTATGGGACGTAAGCACAGATACGCAGTATTTT. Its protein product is CASSLWDVSTDTQYF.

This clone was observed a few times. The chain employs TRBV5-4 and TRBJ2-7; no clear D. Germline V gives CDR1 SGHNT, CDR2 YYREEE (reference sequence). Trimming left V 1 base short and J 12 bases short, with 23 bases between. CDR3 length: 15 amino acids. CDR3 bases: TGTGCCAGCAGCTTGAAGCTCGAGGCCCTTGGACGGTTGTACTTC. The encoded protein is CASSLKLEALGRLYF.

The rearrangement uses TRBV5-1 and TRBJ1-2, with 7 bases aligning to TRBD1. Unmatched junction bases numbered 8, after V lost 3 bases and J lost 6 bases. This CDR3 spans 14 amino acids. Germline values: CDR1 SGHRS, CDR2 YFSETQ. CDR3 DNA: TGCGCCAGCAGCTCCCAGGGGGAACAGGATGGCTACACCTTC. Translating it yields CASSSQGEQDGYTF.

CDR3: CASSPGQGAVGAFF. CDR3 nucleotides: TGTGCCAGCAGCCCTGGACAGGGGGCAGTTGGGGCTTTCTTT. J is TRBJ1-1 and V is TRBV13, with 11 nucleotides matching TRBD1. The CDR3 has 14 residues. V lost 5 bases, J lost 11 bases, and 10 bases stayed unmatched. Germline V lookup: CDR1 PRHDT, CDR2 FYEKMQ (reference sequence).

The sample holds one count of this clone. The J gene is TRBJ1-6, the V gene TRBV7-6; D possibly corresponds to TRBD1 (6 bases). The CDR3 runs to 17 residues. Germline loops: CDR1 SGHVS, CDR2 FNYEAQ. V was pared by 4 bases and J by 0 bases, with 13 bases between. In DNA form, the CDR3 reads TGTGCCAGCAGCTCCGGGGGGGCGAGCTCCTATAATTCACCCCTCCACTTT. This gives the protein CASSSGGASSYNSPLHF.

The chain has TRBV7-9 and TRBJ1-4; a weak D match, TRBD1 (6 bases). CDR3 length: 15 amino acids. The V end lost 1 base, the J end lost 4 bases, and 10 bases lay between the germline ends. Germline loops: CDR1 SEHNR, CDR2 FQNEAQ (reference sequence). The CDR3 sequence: CASSLEGGRNEKLFF. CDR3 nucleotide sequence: TGTGCCAGCAGCTTAGAAGGGGGGCGTAATGAAAAACTGTTTTTT. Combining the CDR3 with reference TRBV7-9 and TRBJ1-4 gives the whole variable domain DTGVSQNPRHKITKRGQNVTFRCDPISEHNRLYWYRQTLGQGPEFLTYFQNEAQLEKSRLLSDRFSAERPKGSFSTLEIQRTEQGDSAMYLCASSLEGGRNEKLFFGSGTQLSVL.

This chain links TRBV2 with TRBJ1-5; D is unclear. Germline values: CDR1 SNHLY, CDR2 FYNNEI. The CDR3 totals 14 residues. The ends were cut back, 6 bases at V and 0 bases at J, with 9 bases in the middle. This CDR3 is CASSLWSSNQPQHF. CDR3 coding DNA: TGTGCCAGCAGCCTTTGGAGTAGCAATCAGCCCCAGCATTTT.

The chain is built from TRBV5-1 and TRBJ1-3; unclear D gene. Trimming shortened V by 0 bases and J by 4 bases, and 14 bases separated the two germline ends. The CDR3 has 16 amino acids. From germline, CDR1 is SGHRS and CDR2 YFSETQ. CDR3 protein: CASSLAGPRRGNTIYF. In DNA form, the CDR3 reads TGCGCCAGCAGCTTGGCGGGTCCACGCCGGGGAAACACCATATATTTT.

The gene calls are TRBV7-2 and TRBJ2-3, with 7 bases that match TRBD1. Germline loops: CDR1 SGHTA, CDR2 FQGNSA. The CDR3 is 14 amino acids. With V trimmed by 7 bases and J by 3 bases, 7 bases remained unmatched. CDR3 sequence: CASTHSGGTDTQYF. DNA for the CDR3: TGTGCCAGCACTCACTCAGGGGGTACAGATACGCAGTATTTT.